The text below deals with one T cell receptor beta chain. Possible read error: a much larger clone is one base away. TCRdb fed the PCR reads into MiXCR, producing one record per CDR3 protein. There are about 60,000 distinct CDR3 sequences in the sample; less than 20% occur only once, and over 1.2% lies in the top ten. The CDR3 has 19 residues. From germline, CDR1 is SGHNT and CDR2 YYREEE (reference sequence). Sorted naive CD8 T cells, roughly 19,000 to 1,100,000, were sequenced from 10%, 30% or 50% RNA. This record comes from a study of molecular identifiers for immune sequencing clone quantification.

The chain couples TRBV5-4 to TRBJ2-2; D is possibly TRBD2 (7 bases). This sequence originates from a human donor in good health. Some libraries in this study had Jurkat cell RNA spiked in. Material for sequencing was naive CD8+ T cells from blood, with Jurkat cell RNA spiked in. Specified subset: FACS-sorted CD8+CD4-CCR7+CD45RA+ naive T cells. CDR3 protein: CASSLVPRRAGANTGEPFF. The CDR3 nucleotides are TGTGCCAGCAGCTTGGTTCCTCGAAGGGCGGGGGCGAACACCGGGGAGCCGTTTTTT.